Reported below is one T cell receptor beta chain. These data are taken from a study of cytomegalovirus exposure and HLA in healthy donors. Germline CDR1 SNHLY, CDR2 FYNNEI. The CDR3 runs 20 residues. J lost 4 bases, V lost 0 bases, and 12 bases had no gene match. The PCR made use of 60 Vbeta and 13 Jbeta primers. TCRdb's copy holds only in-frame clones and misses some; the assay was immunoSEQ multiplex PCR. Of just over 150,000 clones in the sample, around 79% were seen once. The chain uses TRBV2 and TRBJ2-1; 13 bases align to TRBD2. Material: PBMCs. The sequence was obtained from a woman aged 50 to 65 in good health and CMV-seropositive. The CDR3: CASSEALRTSGSGFYNEQFF. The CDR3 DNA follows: TGTGCCAGCAGTGAAGCGCTTCGGACTAGCGGGAGCGGGTTTTACAATGAGCAGTTCTTC.